Below, 2 T cell receptor beta chains from the same sample are listed, as sequenced in a study of blood T cell repertoires in COVID-19. Libraries were prepared by immunoSEQ multiplex PCR; TCRdb keeps only in-frame clonotypes and omits some of them. The sample carries about 210,000 clones, 81% recorded once. Sequenced input: PBMCs or T cells enriched from blood (not recorded which). The receptors stem from a woman aged 45-59 years with acute COVID-19.

Only one count was recorded for this clone. The chain uses TRBV6-5 and TRBJ2-7; TRBD1 is a possible D gene (6 bases). The CDR3 is 13 amino acids. Germline V gene lookup returns CDR1 MNHEY and CDR2 SVGAGI. V was cut by 7 bases and J by 6 bases, with 16 bases left in between. CDR3 bases: TGTGCCAGCACAACGGAACAGGGATTCGAGCAGTACTTC. Translating it yields CASTTEQGFEQYF.

The chain combines TRBV7-3 with TRBJ2-2, with D tentatively TRBD2 (5 bases). V was pared by 7 bases and J by 4 bases, with 13 bases between. Germline CDR1 SGHTA, CDR2 FQGTGA. CDR3 length: 14 residues. CDR3 nucleotide sequence: TGTGCCAGCACCGACTATCTAACCACCGGGGAGCTGTTTTTT. This encodes CASTDYLTTGELFF.